These 5 T cell receptor beta chains originate from one sample sequenced in a study of T cells expressing NK-cell markers. TCRdb re-called the 5' RACE reads; every CDR3 protein appears as one record, without DNA. This sample's clone table lists about 380,000 distinct CDR3 sequences. The sequenced sample was blood T cells: a sorted CD56 or NKG2C T cell subset, CD4+ or CD8+ T cells, or bulk PBMC T cells (not recorded which). These receptors all stem from a man aged 18-75 years in good health.

The chain has TRBV15 and TRBJ2-7. Germline loops: CDR1 LNHNV, CDR2 YYDKDF (reference sequence). This CDR3 is 15 amino acids long. The chain's CDR3 is CATRQVGILSYEQYF.

V usage is TRBV5-1 and J usage is TRBJ2-2; TCRdb outputs TRBD1, but without DNA this stays unchecked. CDR1 is SGHRS and CDR2 is YFSETQ in the germline V gene. The CDR3 is 15 residues long. The CDR3 sequence: CASSLVGGAAGELFF.

The rearrangement links TRBV2 to TRBJ2-1. Germline CDR1 and CDR2: SNHLY and FYNNEI. The CDR3 length is 13 residues. This chain's CDR3 is CASQVWANNEQFF.

The chain has TRBV9 and TRBJ2-7. The CDR3 loop spans 18 amino acids. Germline values: CDR1 SGDLS, CDR2 YYNGEE. CDR3 sequence reads: CASSVEPAAGTGNYEQYF.

The chain combines TRBV7-9 with TRBJ1-2. Per germline, CDR1 SEHNR and CDR2 FQNEAQ (reference sequence). The CDR3 is 16 residues long. The CDR3 is CASSLFGGSIPYGYTF.